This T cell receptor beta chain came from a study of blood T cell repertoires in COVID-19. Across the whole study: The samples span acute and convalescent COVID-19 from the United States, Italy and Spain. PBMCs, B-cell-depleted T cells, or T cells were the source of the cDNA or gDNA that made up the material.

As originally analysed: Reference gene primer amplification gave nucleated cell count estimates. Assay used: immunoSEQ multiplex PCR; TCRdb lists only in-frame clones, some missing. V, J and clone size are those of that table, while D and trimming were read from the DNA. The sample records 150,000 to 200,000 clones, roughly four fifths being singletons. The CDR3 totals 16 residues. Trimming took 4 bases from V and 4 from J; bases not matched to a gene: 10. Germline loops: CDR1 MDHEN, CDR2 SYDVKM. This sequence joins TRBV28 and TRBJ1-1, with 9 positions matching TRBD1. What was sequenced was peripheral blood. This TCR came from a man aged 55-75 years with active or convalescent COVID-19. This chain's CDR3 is CASSSSTGTGFTEAFF. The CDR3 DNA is TGTGCCAGCAGTTCCTCAACCGGGACAGGGTTCACTGAAGCTTTCTTT.